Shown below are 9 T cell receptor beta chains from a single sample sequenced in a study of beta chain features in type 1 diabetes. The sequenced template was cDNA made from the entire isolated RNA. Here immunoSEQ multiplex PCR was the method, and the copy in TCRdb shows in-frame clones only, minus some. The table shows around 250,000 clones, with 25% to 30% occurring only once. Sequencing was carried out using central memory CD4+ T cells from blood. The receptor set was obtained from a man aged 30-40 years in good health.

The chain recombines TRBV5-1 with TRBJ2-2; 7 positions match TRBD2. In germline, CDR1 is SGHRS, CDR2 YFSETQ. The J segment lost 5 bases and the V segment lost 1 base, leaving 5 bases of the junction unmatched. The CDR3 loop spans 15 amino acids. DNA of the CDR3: TGCGCCAGCAGCTTGATGGCGGGAGAGACCGGGGAGCTGTTTTTT. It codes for CASSLMAGETGELFF.

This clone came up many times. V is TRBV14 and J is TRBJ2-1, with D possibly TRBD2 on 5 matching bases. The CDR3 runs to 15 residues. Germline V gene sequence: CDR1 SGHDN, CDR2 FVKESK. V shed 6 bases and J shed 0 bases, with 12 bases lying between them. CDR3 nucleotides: TGTGCCAGCAGAGATACTAGTAGCTCCTACAATGAGCAGTTCTTC. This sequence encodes CASRDTSSSYNEQFF. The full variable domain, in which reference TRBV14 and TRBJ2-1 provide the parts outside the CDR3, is EAGVTQFPSHSVIEKGQTVTLRCDPISGHDNLYWYRRVMGKEIKFLLHFVKESKQDESGMPNNRFLAERTGGTYSTLKVQPAELEDSGVYFCASRDTSSSYNEQFFGPGTRLTVL.

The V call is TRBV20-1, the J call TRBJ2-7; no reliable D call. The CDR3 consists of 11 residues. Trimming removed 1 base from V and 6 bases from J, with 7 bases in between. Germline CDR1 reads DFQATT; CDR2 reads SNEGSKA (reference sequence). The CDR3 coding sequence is TGCAGTGCTAGAGGTAGCTCCGAGCAGTACTTC. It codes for CSARGSSEQYF.

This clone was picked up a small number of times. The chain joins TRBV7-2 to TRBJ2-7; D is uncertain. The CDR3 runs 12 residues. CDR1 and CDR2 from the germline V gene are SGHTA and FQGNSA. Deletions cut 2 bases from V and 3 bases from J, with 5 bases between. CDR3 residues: CASSLPLYEQYF. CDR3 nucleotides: TGTGCCAGCAGCTTACCCCTCTACGAGCAGTACTTC.

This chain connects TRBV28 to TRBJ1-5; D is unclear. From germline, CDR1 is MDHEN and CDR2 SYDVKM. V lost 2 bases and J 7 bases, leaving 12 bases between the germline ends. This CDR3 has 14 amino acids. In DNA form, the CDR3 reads TGTGCCAGCAGTTTAGGGCTCCCGAGGCAGCCCCAGCATTTT. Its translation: CASSLGLPRQPQHF.

The CDR3 sequence is CASSYSPGFDTGELFF. CDR3 sequence (DNA): TGTGCCAGCAGTTACTCTCCGGGATTTGACACCGGGGAGCTGTTTTTT. V usage is TRBV6-5 and J usage is TRBJ2-2; tentatively, D is TRBD2 (5 bases). Trimming shortened V by 0 bases and J by 3 bases, and 11 bases separated the two germline ends. Per germline, CDR1 MNHEY and CDR2 SVGAGI. This CDR3 is 16 amino acids long.

CDR3 DNA: TGTGCCATCAGTGACAAGCGGGAGATCGACGAGCAGTTCTTC. Its protein is CAISDKREIDEQFF. V is TRBV10-3 and J is TRBJ2-1; TRBD2 matches 8 bases. The length of the CDR3 is 14 residues. CDR1 is ENHRY, CDR2 SYGVKD, per germline. With 3 bases clipped from V and 10 bases from J, the junction kept 8 bases outside the gene matches.

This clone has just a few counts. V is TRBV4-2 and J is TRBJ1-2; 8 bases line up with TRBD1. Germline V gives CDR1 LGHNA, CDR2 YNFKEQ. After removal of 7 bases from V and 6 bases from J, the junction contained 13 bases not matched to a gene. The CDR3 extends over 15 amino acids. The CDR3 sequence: CASTPSGTGPHGYTF. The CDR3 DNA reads TGTGCCAGCACCCCTTCCGGGACAGGCCCCCATGGCTACACCTTC.

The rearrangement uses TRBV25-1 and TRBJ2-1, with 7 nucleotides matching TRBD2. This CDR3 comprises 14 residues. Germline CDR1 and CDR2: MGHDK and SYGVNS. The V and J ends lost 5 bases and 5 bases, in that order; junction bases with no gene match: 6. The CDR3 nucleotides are TGTGCCAGCAGTCTGGGGGACTACCACAATGAGCAGTTCTTC. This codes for CASSLGDYHNEQFF.